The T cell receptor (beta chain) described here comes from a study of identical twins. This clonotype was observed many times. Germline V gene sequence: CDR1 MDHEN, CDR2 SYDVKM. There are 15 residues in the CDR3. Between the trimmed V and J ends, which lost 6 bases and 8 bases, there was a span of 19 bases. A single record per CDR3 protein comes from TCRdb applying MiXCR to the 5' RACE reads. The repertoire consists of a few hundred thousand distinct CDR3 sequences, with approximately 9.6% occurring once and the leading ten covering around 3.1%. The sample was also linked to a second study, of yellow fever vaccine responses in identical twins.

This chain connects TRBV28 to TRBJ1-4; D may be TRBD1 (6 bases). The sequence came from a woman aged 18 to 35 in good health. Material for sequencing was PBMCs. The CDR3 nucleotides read TGTGCCAGCAGCGCCCCAGGGGCTTCAGGGGAAAAACTGTTTTTT. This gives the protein CASSAPGASGEKLFF.